The entry below describes one TCR beta chain. Its target is unknown. These data are taken from a study of T cells in Graves' hyperthyroidism and ophthalmopathy. Overall study findings and caveats: Within blood appeared most thyroid clonotypes that had expanded above 0.001.

A patient was excluded if there was uncontrolled infection, other autoimmune disease, pregnancy or lactation. Each diagnosis was grounded in clinical symptoms, serum thyroxine and TRAb, thyroid ultrasound, and orbital computed tomography. PBMCs were collected from a 10 ml volume of fresh peripheral blood. Amplified TCR beta CDR3 regions came from RNA transcripts. During a first-round RT-PCR of the TCR CDR3, the HTBI primer set was used. TCRdb analysed the multiplex PCR reads with MiXCR anew, one entry per CDR3 protein. The data hold approximately 410,000 distinct CDR3 sequences, with approximately 14% observed a single time. CDR1 and CDR2 from the germline V gene are SQVTM and ANQGSEA. Trimming stripped 3 bases from V and 2 bases from J, with 8 bases between. The CDR3 has 12 residues.

The chain is built from TRBV29-1 and TRBJ2-7; D is possibly TRBD1 (6 bases). The source is a woman aged 18-35 years with Graves' hyperthyroidism. Sequenced: blood. In nucleotides, the CDR3 is TGCAGCGTTGACACAGGGCCCTACGAGCAGTACTTC. Protein product: CSVDTGPYEQYF.